This T cell receptor (beta chain) was captured by sequencing in a study of OX40 agonist ivuxolimab in advanced cancers. The CDR3 totals 15 residues. V dropped 4 bases and J dropped 4; count of bases not matched to a gene: 8. CDR1 and CDR2 from the germline V gene are SGHDT and YYEEEE. Using immunoSEQ multiplex PCR, the repertoire was profiled, and TCRdb retains in-frame clones only, with some absent. Of 25,000 to 30,000 clones listed, approximately 78% are singletons. The TCR comes from an adult with an advanced solid tumor such as melanoma, head and neck, liver or kidney cancer. The chain carries TRBV5-6 and TRBJ2-7; 10 bases are shared with TRBD1. This specimen was CD4+ or CD8+ T cells sorted from blood, taken in a trial of the OX40 agonist ivuxolimab. The CDR3, as DNA: TGTGCCAGCAGCCTGGTGGGACAGGGGTATTACGAGCAGTACTTC. Protein sequence: CASSLVGQGYYEQYF.